What follows are 24 T cell receptor beta chains derived from one specimen sequenced in a study of shared clonotypes between healthy human individuals. This table comes from immunoSEQ multiplex PCR, and its TCRdb copy is limited to in-frame clones, with some not included. The table shows more than 550,000 clones, with 90% occurring only once. The sequenced material came from memory CD8+ T cells from PBMCs. Subset defined: CD45RO+ cells pooled with CCR7-negative TemRA cells. The receptor source for this set is a man younger than 35 in good health. Some clones in this sample may be carry-over from other donors' samples.

The chain is built from TRBV18 and TRBJ2-6, with TRBD2 as a possible D gene (6 bases). Germline assignment: CDR1 KGHSH and CDR2 LQKENI. The V end lost 6 bases, the J end lost 4 bases, and 13 bases lay between the germline ends. This CDR3 is 15 amino acids long. The CDR3 DNA is TGTGCCAGCTCGGCGGGGTGGCCCGGGGCCAACGTCCTGACTTTC. Translating it yields CASSAGWPGANVLTF.

CDR3 in amino acids: CATSRGLWGTNEKLFF. The CDR3, as DNA: TGTGCCACCAGCAGAGGCTTATGGGGGACTAATGAAAAACTGTTTTTT. The chain has TRBV15 and TRBJ1-4, with TRBD1 as a possible D gene (5 bases). Germline CDR1 LNHNV, CDR2 YYDKDF (reference sequence). With 1 base removed from V and 2 bases from J, the gap between germline ends came to 11 bases. The CDR3 length is 16 residues.

This clone showed up many times. CDR3 protein: CASSPGFTAKNIQYF. The CDR3, as DNA: TGTGCCAGCAGCCCGGGATTTACAGCCAAAAACATTCAGTACTTC. The gene calls are TRBV7-2 and TRBJ2-4; tentative D call: TRBD2 (5 bases). Looked up from germline, CDR1 is SGHTA and CDR2 is FQGNSA. V lost 5 bases and J lost 0, with 11 bases in between. The CDR3 is made up of 15 amino acids.

Points on this clone: Other nucleotide sequences in the sample specify the same CDR3. This chain connects TRBV6-6 to TRBJ2-2; possibly TRBD1 for D (5 bases). Per the germline V gene, CDR1 is MNHNY and CDR2 is SVGAGI (reference sequence). V dropped 5 bases and J dropped 5 bases, with 9 bases sitting between them. The CDR3 has 13 residues. Here the CDR3 reads CASSPPGTGELFF. The CDR3 DNA reads TGTGCCAGCAGTCCACCAGGGACCGGGGAGCTGTTTTTT.

This clone was seen only once. This rearrangement joins TRBV21-1 to TRBJ2-5. TRBV21-1 is a known pseudogene. The CDR3 sequence is 16 residues long. CDR3 in amino acids: CASSKEGKGRLETQYF. The CDR3 nucleotides read TGTGCCAGCAGCAAAGAAGGTAAAGGAAGGTTGGAGACCCAGTACTTC.

The rearrangement uses TRBV27 and TRBJ1-2, with D possibly TRBD1 on 5 matching bases. V gave up 6 bases and J gave up 8 bases, with 22 bases separating them. Germline loops: CDR1 MNHEY, CDR2 SMNVEV (reference sequence). The CDR3 consists of 15 residues. The CDR3 reads CASSPISGTRIGYTF. The CDR3 DNA reads as TGTGCCAGCAGCCCTATTTCCGGGACGCGAATAGGCTACACCTTC.

The V call is TRBV27, the J call TRBJ2-1, with D possibly TRBD2 on 5 matching bases. V lost 5 bases to trimming and J lost 7 bases, with 12 bases between them. The length of the CDR3 is 13 residues. CDR1 is MNHEY, CDR2 SMNVEV, per germline (reference sequence). Here the CDR3 reads CASSPVTGNEQFF. CDR3 DNA: TGTGCCAGCAGTCCGGTGACGGGAAATGAGCAGTTCTTC.

This sequence joins TRBV21-1 and TRBJ2-3; the table's D call TRBD2 went unverified against the DNA. TRBV21-1 is marked as a pseudogene. This CDR3 region has 17 residues. This chain's CDR3 is CASSKDEEPGYTDTQYF. In DNA form, the CDR3 reads TGTGCCAGCAGCAAAGATGAAGAGCCGGGTTACACAGATACGCAGTATTTT.

The chain carries TRBV5-6 and TRBJ2-1, with 8 bases that match TRBD2. The CDR3 sequence is 18 residues long. With 4 bases clipped from V and 10 bases from J, the junction kept 22 bases outside the gene matches. Germline V lookup: CDR1 SGHDT, CDR2 YYEEEE. The CDR3 DNA reads TGTGCCAGCAGCCCGGGGGGGGCGGGAGGCCCCCCTTCACACGAGCAGTTCTTC. Its protein is CASSPGGAGGPPSHEQFF. Full variable domain (outside the CDR3, taken from reference TRBV5-6 and TRBJ2-1): DAGVTQSPTHLIKTRGQQVTLRCSPKSGHDTVSWYQQALGQGPQFIFQYYEEEERQRGNFPDRFSGHQFPNYSSELNVNALLLGDSALYLCASSPGGAGGPPSHEQFFGPGTRLTVL.

The gene calls are TRBV5-1 and TRBJ1-5; no clear D. Deletions cut 2 bases from V and 4 bases from J, with 7 bases between. The CDR3 spans 13 residues. Germline loops: CDR1 SGHRS, CDR2 YFSETQ. CDR3 region: CASSFDWNQPQHF. DNA for the CDR3: TGCGCCAGCAGCTTCGACTGGAATCAGCCCCAGCATTTT.

The genes are TRBV27 and TRBJ2-7, with 8 bases that match TRBD1. Germline lookup yields CDR1 MNHEY and CDR2 SMNVEV (reference sequence). J gave up 3 bases and V 5 bases, and 21 bases lay outside the gene matches. This CDR3 comprises 19 residues. The CDR3 nucleotides read TGTGCCAGCAGTCTCCAGCATATTGTATCCGACAGGGGACTCTACGAGCAGTACTTC. Translation gives CASSLQHIVSDRGLYEQYF.

The V call is TRBV28, the J call TRBJ2-7; 10 bases fit TRBD2. Germline V gene data show CDR1 as MDHEN and CDR2 as SYDVKM. V shed 1 base and J 2 bases; nucleotides not matched to a gene: 5. This CDR3 has 16 amino acids. The CDR3, as DNA: TGTGCCAGCAGTTTATCCTCCGGGACTAGCGCCTACGAGCAGTACTTC. This codes for CASSLSSGTSAYEQYF.

V and J are TRBV9 and TRBJ2-7, with D maybe TRBD2 (5 bases). Germline V gene lookup returns CDR1 SGDLS and CDR2 YYNGEE. CDR3 length: 13 residues. Trimming removed 4 bases from V and 6 bases from J, with 14 bases in between. Written as DNA, the CDR3 is TGTGCCAGCAGCCCCCGGAGCGGCGGCGAGCAGTACTTC. Translated, it gives CASSPRSGGEQYF.

V is TRBV4-1 and J is TRBJ2-7; D uncertain. Germline V CDR1 and CDR2: MGHRA, YSYEKL. V shed 1 base and J shed 4 bases, with 14 bases lying between them. The CDR3 loop spans 15 amino acids. The CDR3, as DNA: TGCGCCAGCAGCCAAGGACACACCGAAGGGTACGAGCAGTACTTC. It is translated as CASSQGHTEGYEQYF.

The gene calls are TRBV28 and TRBJ2-1; no definite D call. Germline assignment: CDR1 MDHEN and CDR2 SYDVKM. The CDR3 consists of 12 residues. The CDR3 loop reads CVAISSYNEQFF. The DNA for the CDR3 is TGTGTCGCGATTAGCTCCTACAATGAGCAGTTCTTC.

In nucleotides, the CDR3 is TGTGCCAGCCGCTACAATACAGGGAGGGGTCAGCCCCAGCATTTT. Amino acid sequence: CASRYNTGRGQPQHF. The V gene is TRBV28, the J gene TRBJ1-5, with D perhaps matching TRBD1 (6 bases). The CDR3 totals 15 residues. Trimming left V 8 bases short and J 6 bases short, with 20 bases between. Germline V gene data show CDR1 as MDHEN and CDR2 as SYDVKM.

The chain has TRBV5-1 and TRBJ2-1, with TRBD1 identical over 8 bases. The CDR3 consists of 16 residues. With V trimmed by 2 bases and J by 0 bases, 4 bases remained unmatched. CDR1 and CDR2 from the germline V gene are SGHRS and YFSETQ. CDR3 bases: TGCGCCAGCAGCTTAGCAGGGGGCTTCTCCTACAATGAGCAGTTCTTC. It codes for CASSLAGGFSYNEQFF.

J is TRBJ2-1 and V is TRBV15; maybe TRBD2 (6 bases). The V end was cut by 0 bases, the J end by 15 bases, with 27 bases between. Per the germline V gene, CDR1 is LNHNV and CDR2 is YYDKDF (reference sequence). This CDR3 comprises 17 residues. Here the CDR3 DNA reads TGTGCCACCAGCAGAGATGTAGGGACTGGCTTAACCAGTCCCGGGTTCTTC. Translating it yields CATSRDVGTGLTSPGFF.

This chain uses TRBV5-1 with TRBJ2-2; D perhaps matches TRBD1 (6 bases). The germline V gene encodes CDR1 SGHRS and CDR2 YFSETQ. CDR3 length: 16 amino acids. The V gene lost 4 bases and the J gene lost 4 bases, with 17 bases spanning the gap. In DNA, the CDR3 is TGCGCCAGCAGCCCGGGCAGGGGTGGTGGCACCGGGGAGCTGTTTTTT. This encodes CASSPGRGGGTGELFF.

V and J are TRBV4-1 and TRBJ1-2; 9 nucleotides align to TRBD1. The CDR3 has 19 residues. V lost 5 bases to trimming and J lost 4 bases; unmatched junction nucleotides: 20. Germline V gene lookup returns CDR1 MGHRA and CDR2 YSYEKL. This CDR3 is CASSSTQIVPGQGFYGYTF. The CDR3 DNA sequence: TGCGCCAGCAGCAGTACACAAATCGTCCCGGGACAGGGCTTCTATGGCTACACCTTC.

This chain links TRBV4-3 with TRBJ2-1; tentative D call: TRBD1 (6 bases). The CDR3 spans 16 residues. Trimming stripped 0 bases from V and 1 base from J, with 10 bases between. The germline V gene has CDR1 LGHNA and CDR2 YSLEER. CDR3 DNA sequence: TGCGCCAGCAGCCAAGAGTCAGGGGAATCCTACAATGAGCAGTTCTTC. This sequence encodes CASSQESGESYNEQFF.

In its sample, this clone was seen a few times. The rearrangement joins TRBV13 to TRBJ1-1, with TRBD1 as a possible D gene (5 bases). The V gene's germline CDR1 is PRHDT and CDR2 FYEKMQ (reference sequence). V lost 4 bases to trimming and J lost 4 bases, with 7 bases between them. This CDR3 has 12 residues. CDR3 nucleotide sequence: TGTGCCAGCAGCTGGGGGGGCACTGAAGCTTTCTTT. As protein: CASSWGGTEAFF.

The chain joins TRBV7-8 to TRBJ1-1; possible D gene TRBD1, 5 bases. The CDR3 is 18 amino acids. V was cut by 1 base and J by 1 base, with 19 bases left in between. CDR1 SGHVS and CDR2 FQNEAQ come from the germline V gene. CDR3: CASSLDPGLSSRNTEAFF. In nucleotides, the CDR3 is TGTGCCAGCAGCTTAGACCCGGGGCTCAGCAGTCGGAACACTGAAGCTTTCTTT.

The chain employs TRBV19 and TRBJ2-2; perhaps TRBD2 as D (5 bases). The germline V and J ends were trimmed by 7 bases and 0 bases, with 9 bases remaining between them. This CDR3 has 14 amino acids. Per germline, CDR1 LNHDA and CDR2 SQIVND (reference sequence). The CDR3 region is CASKDWTNTGELFF. CDR3 nucleotides: TGTGCCAGTAAGGACTGGACGAACACCGGGGAGCTGTTTTTT.